Below are 27 T cell receptor beta chains sequenced from a single sample in a study of blood T cell repertoires in COVID-19. Libraries were prepared by immunoSEQ multiplex PCR; TCRdb keeps only in-frame clonotypes and omits some of them. The sample has about 170,000 clones; less than 85% are singletons. Sequencing was done on a sample of peripheral blood. The receptors derive from a human donor with acute or convalescent COVID-19. The donor label of this sample is uncertain.

The chain joins TRBV19 to TRBJ2-4; 10 positions match TRBD1. Trimming took 3 bases from V and 6 from J; bases not matched to a gene: 14. This CDR3 has 18 residues. CDR1 is LNHDA and CDR2 is SQIVND in the germline V gene (reference sequence). The DNA for the CDR3 is TGTGCCAGTAGTATGGGGCCCTCATCCGGGACAGGGGCAAACATTCAGTACTTC. Protein: CASSMGPSSGTGANIQYF.

The chain's CDR3 is CASSQDRGQPYGYTF. The CDR3, as DNA: TGCGCCAGCAGCCAAGATCGAGGACAGCCTTATGGCTACACCTTC. V gene TRBV4-3 combines with J gene TRBJ1-2; D might be TRBD1 (6 bases). CDR3 length: 15 residues. V shed 0 bases and J shed 5 bases, with 13 bases lying between them. Per germline, CDR1 LGHNA and CDR2 YSLEER.

The gene calls are TRBV14 and TRBJ1-6; 10 bases match TRBD1. Germline-derived CDR1 and CDR2 are SGHDN and FVKESK. Trimming at V came to 2 bases and at J to 6 bases, leaving 1 base not matched to a gene. This CDR3 contains 15 residues. CDR3 nucleotide sequence: TGTGCCAGCAGCCAAAGGGACAGGGGTAATTCACCCCTCCACTTT. Its protein product is CASSQRDRGNSPLHF. Full variable domain (remainder filled in from reference TRBV14 and TRBJ1-6): EAGVTQFPSHSVIEKGQTVTLRCDPISGHDNLYWYRRVMGKEIKFLLHFVKESKQDESGMPNNRFLAERTGGTYSTLKVQPAELEDSGVYFCASSQRDRGNSPLHFGNGTRLTVT.

The chain uses TRBV28 and TRBJ1-2; D remains unclear. The CDR3 spans 13 residues. V lost 7 bases and J 5 bases, leaving 14 bases between the germline ends. CDR1 is MDHEN and CDR2 is SYDVKM in the germline V gene. CDR3 nucleotide sequence: TGTGCCAGCACTCTTTCGCGAGAGTATGGCTACACCTTC. It is translated as CASTLSREYGYTF.

This rearrangement joins TRBV6-5 to TRBJ2-1; 10 bases are shared with TRBD2. V shed 2 bases and J 1 base; nucleotides not matched to a gene: 2. The CDR3 totals 16 residues. CDR1 and CDR2 (germline): MNHEY, SVGAGI. The CDR3 nucleotides read TGTGCCAGCAGTTACCTTAGCGGGGGGTCCTACAATGAGCAGTTCTTC. Translation gives CASSYLSGGSYNEQFF.

J is TRBJ1-2 and V is TRBV6-5; 9 bases map to TRBD1. V shed 5 bases and J 4 bases; nucleotides not matched to a gene: 5. The CDR3 is 14 amino acids. The germline V gene has CDR1 MNHEY and CDR2 SVGAGI. Here the CDR3 reads CASSRQGGPYGYTF. The CDR3 DNA follows: TGTGCCAGCAGTCGACAGGGGGGTCCCTATGGCTACACCTTC.

This sequence joins TRBV18 and TRBJ2-5; 7 positions agree with TRBD2. Looked up from germline, CDR1 is KGHSH and CDR2 is LQKENI. The CDR3 covers 16 residues. With 1 base clipped from V and 7 bases from J, the junction kept 12 bases outside the gene matches. CDR3 residues: CASSPLRGESSWTQYF. The CDR3 DNA follows: TGTGCCAGCTCACCACTTCGGGGGGAATCGAGTTGGACCCAGTACTTC.

The chain combines TRBV19 with TRBJ1-3, with a weak D call TRBD1 (6 bases). CDR1 is LNHDA and CDR2 is SQIVND in the germline V gene (reference sequence). V dropped 4 bases and J dropped 0 bases, with 10 bases sitting between them. CDR3 length: 15 amino acids. CDR3 sequence (DNA): TGTGCCAGTAGTAGGGACATCCGCTCTGGAAACACCATATATTTT. Amino acid sequence: CASSRDIRSGNTIYF.

This chain connects TRBV3-1 (or the pseudogene TRBV3-2) to TRBJ1-1; no clear D. V was pared by 3 bases and J by 1 base, with 9 bases between. The CDR3 extends over 14 amino acids. CDR1 and CDR2 from the germline V gene are LGHDT and YNNKEL (reference sequence). CDR3 bases: TGTGCCAGCAGCCATCGACATGGGAACACTGAAGCTTTCTTT. Its translation: CASSHRHGNTEAFF.

This chain links TRBV5-1 with TRBJ1-4; the D is unclear. This CDR3 comprises 14 residues. Germline assignment: CDR1 SGHRS and CDR2 YFSETQ. The ends were cut back, 0 bases at V and 5 bases at J, with 8 bases in the middle. The CDR3 DNA follows: TGCGCCAGCAGCTTGGCAGGCAGCAATGAAAAACTGTTTTTT. Translation gives CASSLAGSNEKLFF.

The genes are TRBV27 and TRBJ2-1; the match to TRBD1 covers 10 bases. The V gene's germline CDR1 is MNHEY and CDR2 SMNVEV (reference sequence). After removal of 5 bases from V and 6 bases from J, the junction contained 7 bases not matched to a gene. The CDR3 spans 15 residues. CDR3 protein: CASSPGTGAPNEQFF. The CDR3, as DNA: TGTGCCAGCAGTCCTGGGACAGGGGCCCCCAATGAGCAGTTCTTC.

This clone has a single count. J is TRBJ1-2 and V is TRBV24-1; 12 nucleotides line up with TRBD1. CDR1 is KGHDR, CDR2 SFDVKD, per germline. CDR3 length: 15 amino acids. V shed 5 bases, J shed 2 bases, and the junction held 2 bases outside the gene matches. The CDR3: CATSGGQGANYGYTF. In DNA, the CDR3 is TGTGCCACCAGTGGGGGACAGGGGGCAAACTATGGCTACACCTTC.

The chain has TRBV6-2 or TRBV6-3 and TRBJ1-2, with 12 nucleotides matching TRBD1. V trimming: 2 bases; J trimming: 4 bases; junction bases outside the gene matches: 2. The CDR3 runs to 15 residues. Looked up from germline, CDR1 is MNHEY and CDR2 is SVGEGT. The CDR3 here is CASSYAGQGAYGYTF. The CDR3 DNA reads as TGTGCCAGCAGTTACGCGGGACAGGGGGCCTATGGCTACACCTTC.

The chain joins TRBV30 to TRBJ2-7, with TRBD1 matching 7 bases. Trimming at V came to 4 bases and at J to 0 bases, leaving 6 bases not matched to a gene. The CDR3 consists of 14 residues. Germline assignment: CDR1 GTSNPN and CDR2 SVGIG (reference sequence). In DNA form, the CDR3 reads TGTGCCTGGAAGGGACAGACCCGCTCCTACGAGCAGTACTTC. It is translated as CAWKGQTRSYEQYF. The complete variable domain, with remaining parts taken from reference TRBV30 and TRBJ2-7, reads SQTIHQWPATLVQPVGSPLSLECTVEGTSNPNLYWYRQAAGRGLQLLFYSVGIGQISSEVPQNLSASRPQDRQFILSSKKLLLSDSGFYLCAWKGQTRSYEQYFGPGTRLTVT.

Here the CDR3 reads CASSLIQGSDYEQYF. The DNA for the CDR3 is TGTGCCAGCAGTTTAATACAGGGATCGGACTACGAGCAGTACTTC. V is TRBV28 and J is TRBJ2-7; D perhaps matches TRBD1 (6 bases). CDR3 size: 15 residues. Deletions cut 2 bases from V and 3 bases from J, with 14 bases between. Germline V gives CDR1 MDHEN, CDR2 SYDVKM.

This chain uses TRBV4-3 with TRBJ2-3, with D possibly being TRBD1 (5 bases). There are 17 residues in the CDR3. Germline values: CDR1 LGHNA, CDR2 YSLEER. Between the trimmed V and J ends, which lost 2 bases and 0 bases, there was a span of 15 bases. The CDR3 nucleotides are TGCGCCAGCAGCCAAAACATTGCCTGGACAAGCACAGATACGCAGTATTTT. Protein sequence: CASSQNIAWTSTDTQYF.

The V gene is TRBV18, the J gene TRBJ1-2; a possible D gene is TRBD1 (6 bases). CDR1 and CDR2 (germline): KGHSH, LQKENI. Trimming left V 3 bases short and J 1 base short, with 6 bases between. This CDR3 is built from 13 residues. The CDR3 coding sequence is TGTGCCAGCTCACCGGACAGTAACTATGGCTACACCTTC. This codes for CASSPDSNYGYTF.

The chain carries TRBV10-3 and TRBJ1-2; TRBD1 is a possible D gene (6 bases). V was clipped by 3 bases and J by 6 bases, with 17 bases between them. This CDR3 is 15 amino acids long. Per the germline V gene, CDR1 is ENHRY and CDR2 is SYGVKD. In DNA form, the CDR3 reads TGTGCCATCAGTGAAGGTGGGGGGGCAGTAAATGGCTACACCTTC. Translated: CAISEGGGAVNGYTF.

V gene TRBV5-1 combines with J gene TRBJ1-2; 10 nucleotides line up with TRBD1. The trim removed 0 bases at V and 8 bases at J, leaving 7 bases unmatched. Germline CDR1 and CDR2: SGHRS and YFSETQ. The CDR3 length is 15 residues. The CDR3 sequence: CASSLDGQGVEGYTF. CDR3 coding DNA: TGCGCCAGCAGCTTGGATGGACAGGGGGTAGAGGGCTACACCTTC.

The chain uses TRBV7-3 and TRBJ2-3; 10 bases line up with TRBD2. J lost 6 bases, V lost 5 bases, and 5 bases had no gene match. The CDR3 totals 14 residues. The germline CDR1 and CDR2 sequences are SGHTA and FQGTGA. CDR3 nucleotides: TGTGCCAGCAGCAGGACTAGCGGTGGTGATACGCAGTATTTT. Translated, it gives CASSRTSGGDTQYF.

This clone was picked up one time. This rearrangement joins TRBV18 to TRBJ1-6; 7 nucleotides line up with TRBD1. There are 19 residues in the CDR3. CDR1 and CDR2 from the germline V gene are KGHSH and LQKENI. Unmatched junction bases numbered 10, after V lost 2 bases and J lost 0 bases. In nucleotides, the CDR3 is TGTGCCAGCTCACCATTCAGGGCAGGGGGAAGCTCCTATAATTCACCCCTCCACTTT. This encodes CASSPFRAGGSSYNSPLHF.

In this sample, this clone turned up a few times. The chain carries TRBV19 and TRBJ2-1; tentative D call: TRBD1 (6 bases). CDR1 is LNHDA and CDR2 is SQIVND in the germline V gene (reference sequence). The CDR3 extends over 14 amino acids. The V and J ends lost 6 bases and 2 bases respectively, with 11 bases between them. The CDR3 sequence is CASRTRDTYNEQFF. The CDR3, as DNA: TGTGCCAGTAGAACTCGGGACACCTACAATGAGCAGTTCTTC.

The J gene is TRBJ1-1, the V gene TRBV25-1; no firm D call. The length of the CDR3 is 14 residues. The germline CDR1 and CDR2 sequences are MGHDK and SYGVNS. With 3 bases removed from V and 1 base from J, the gap between germline ends came to 9 bases. CDR3 residues: CASSESGRNTEAFF. The CDR3 bases are TGTGCCAGCAGTGAGTCGGGGAGGAACACTGAAGCTTTCTTT.

CDR3 amino acids: CASSQGRGFNTEAFF. CDR3 DNA: TGTGCCAGCTCCCAAGGACGGGGTTTCAACACTGAAGCTTTCTTT. The chain has TRBV18 and TRBJ1-1; D unclear. This CDR3 contains 15 residues. Germline assignment: CDR1 KGHSH and CDR2 LQKENI. Trimming removed 6 bases at V and 2 bases at J, with 16 bases between.

For the CDR3, the DNA is TGTGCCTGGAGTCGGGTAGGCGGGACCACTTACGGGGAGCTGTTTTTT. This sequence encodes CAWSRVGGTTYGELFF. The V and J genes are TRBV30 and TRBJ2-2; tentatively, D is TRBD2 (6 bases). V gave up 2 bases and J gave up 7 bases, with 20 bases separating them. The length of the CDR3 is 16 residues. Germline V gene sequence: CDR1 GTSNPN, CDR2 SVGIG (reference sequence).

The chain recombines TRBV6-6 with TRBJ1-1; D not certain. The CDR3 loop spans 14 amino acids. The V end lost 0 bases, the J end lost 6 bases, and 11 bases lay between the germline ends. Per germline, CDR1 MNHNY and CDR2 SVGAGI (reference sequence). CDR3 protein: CASSYSAGYAEAFF. The CDR3 region has the DNA TGTGCCAGCAGTTACTCGGCCGGGTACGCTGAAGCTTTCTTT.

J is TRBJ1-1 and V is TRBV3-1 (or the pseudogene TRBV3-2); unclear D gene. CDR3 length equals 14 residues. Germline CDR1 and CDR2: LGHDT and YNNKEL (reference sequence). The ends were cut back, 3 bases at V and 1 base at J, with 9 bases in the middle. The CDR3 nucleotides are TGTGCCAGCAGCCACAACGGAGCGAACACTGAAGCTTTCTTT. Protein product: CASSHNGANTEAFF.